This TCR beta chain appears in the sequencing data of a study of radiotherapy plus CTLA-4 blockade in lung cancer. Background on the study: Patients showed objective responses in 18% of cases and disease control in under 35%.

A word on this clone: Antigen: not known.

Trimming removed 4 bases at V and 0 bases at J, with 13 bases between. The CDR3 sequence is 15 residues long. CDR1 is MGHRA and CDR2 is YSYEKL in the germline V gene. The method was immunoSEQ multiplex PCR; TCRdb's version includes in-frame clones alone and lacks a portion of them. The data contain 50,000 to 65,000 clones, roughly 77% of them singletons. Focal radiation with ipilimumab CTLA-4 blockade was given to patients with chemo-refractory metastatic non-small-cell lung cancer. General study results and limits: According to reports, early shifts in blood T cell clones, alongside interferon-beta, forecast response most accurately. Researchers report tumor-derived TCR clones expanding in blood after radiotherapy plus ipilimumab.

The sequences come from peripheral blood, collected from a patient treated with radiotherapy plus ipilimumab. The sequence derives from a human donor with non-small cell lung cancer who had a complete response to radiotherapy plus ipilimumab. The J gene is TRBJ2-7, the V gene TRBV4-1; D perhaps matches TRBD1 (5 bases). The DNA for the CDR3 is TGCGCCAGCAGCCCCCTAGGGGAAGGCTCCTACGAGCAGTACTTC. It translates to CASSPLGEGSYEQYF.